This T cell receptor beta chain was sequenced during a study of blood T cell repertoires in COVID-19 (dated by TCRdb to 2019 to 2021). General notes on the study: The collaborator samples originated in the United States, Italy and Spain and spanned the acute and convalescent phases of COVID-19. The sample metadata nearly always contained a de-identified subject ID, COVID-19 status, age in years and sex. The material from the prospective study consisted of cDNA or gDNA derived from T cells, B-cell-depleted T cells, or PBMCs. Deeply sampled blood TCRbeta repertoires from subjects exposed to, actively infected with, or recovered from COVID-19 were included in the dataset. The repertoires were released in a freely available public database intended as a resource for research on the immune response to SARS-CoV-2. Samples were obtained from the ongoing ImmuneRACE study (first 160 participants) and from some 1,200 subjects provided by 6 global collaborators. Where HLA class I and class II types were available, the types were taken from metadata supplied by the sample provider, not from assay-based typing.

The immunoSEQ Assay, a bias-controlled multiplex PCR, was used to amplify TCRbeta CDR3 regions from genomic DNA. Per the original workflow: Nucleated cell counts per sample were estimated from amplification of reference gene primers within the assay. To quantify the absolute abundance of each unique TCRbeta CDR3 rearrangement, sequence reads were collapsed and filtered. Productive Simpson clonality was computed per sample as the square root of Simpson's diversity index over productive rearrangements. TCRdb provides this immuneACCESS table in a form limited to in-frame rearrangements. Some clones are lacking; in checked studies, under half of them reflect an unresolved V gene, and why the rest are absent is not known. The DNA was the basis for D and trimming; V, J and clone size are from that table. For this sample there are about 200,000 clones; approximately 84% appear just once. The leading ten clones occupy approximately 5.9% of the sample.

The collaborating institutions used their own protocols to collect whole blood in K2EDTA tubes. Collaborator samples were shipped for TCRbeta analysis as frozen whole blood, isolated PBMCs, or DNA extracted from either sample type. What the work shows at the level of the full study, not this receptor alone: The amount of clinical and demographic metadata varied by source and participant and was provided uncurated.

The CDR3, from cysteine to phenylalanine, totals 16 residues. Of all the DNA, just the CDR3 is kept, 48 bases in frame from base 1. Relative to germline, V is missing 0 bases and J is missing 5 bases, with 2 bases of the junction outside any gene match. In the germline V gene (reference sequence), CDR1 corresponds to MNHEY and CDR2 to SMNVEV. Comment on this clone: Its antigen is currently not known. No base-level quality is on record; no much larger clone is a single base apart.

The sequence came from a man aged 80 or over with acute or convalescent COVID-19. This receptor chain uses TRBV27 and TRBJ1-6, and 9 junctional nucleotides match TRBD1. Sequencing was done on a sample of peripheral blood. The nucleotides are TGTGCCAGCAGTTTATCTCGGACAGGGGATAATTCACCCCTCCACTTT. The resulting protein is CASSLSRTGDNSPLHF.